This T cell receptor beta chain was sequenced during a study of T cell responses to AZD1222 COVID-19 vaccine. In germline, CDR1 is MNHEY, CDR2 SVGAGI. V was trimmed by 0 bases and J by 6 bases, leaving 16 bases between them. The length of the CDR3 is 16 residues. Whole-study results and caveats: At baseline, seropositivity was found in only a handful of AZD1222 recipients. Spike-spanning, vaccine-associated CD4 TCRs were dominant at 160-218 and 743-854.

Here immunoSEQ multiplex PCR was the method, and the copy in TCRdb shows in-frame clones only, minus some. The data show fewer than 150,000 clones, approximately 85% seen once. As for this clone: Its cognate antigen is unknown.

Sample: peripheral blood, taken 28 days after the second AZD1222 dose. The chain has TRBV6-5 and TRBJ2-3; D uncertain. This clonotype was sampled from an adult who received the AZD1222 COVID-19 vaccine. The CDR3 DNA follows: TGTGCCAGCAGTTACTCAGGCGATCCCGTGGCGGATACGCAGTATTTT. It is translated as CASSYSGDPVADTQYF.